This T cell receptor (beta chain) was captured by sequencing in a study of metastatic and nonmetastatic thyroid tumors. Original data processing: The study built a papillary thyroid cancer distant-metastasis classifier from CDR3 differences across clinicopathological groups. TCRdb re-called the PCR reads through MiXCR. These V and J calls derive from TCRdb rather than the authors' analysis. The table lists around 9,000 clones, around 40% of them singletons. This clone was picked up a small number of times. No treatment had been given to any patient before thyroid surgery. Trimming pared 6 bases from V and 2 bases from J, leaving 10 bases between. CDR3 size: 13 residues. Per the germline V gene, CDR1 is MDHEN and CDR2 is SYDVKM.

Sequenced: tumor tissue. The chain has TRBV28 and TRBJ1-1, with D unresolved. This TCR was sampled from a male donor with papillary thyroid cancer or a benign thyroid nodule (not recorded which). Some clones in this sample may be carry-over from other donors' samples. The CDR3 nucleotides are TGTGCCAGCAGCCCGGGATTCAACACTGAAGCTTTCTTT. This gives the protein CASSPGFNTEAFF.